The sequence of this TCR beta chain was determined in a study of neurological immune-mediated disorders. Overall study findings and caveats: Multiple sclerosis was found to have the least TCR clonal expansion, below healthy controls, and HTLV-1-associated myelopathy the most. The absence of shared CDR3 amino acid sequences among expanded clones across subjects suggests private repertoires in all groups.

2 million PBMCs stored at -80 C were the source of the unsorted libraries. The cDNA came from 5'RACE with 10-nucleotide random UMIs. TCRdb called the 5' RACE reads again in MiXCR, with one record for every CDR3 protein. The sample has fewer than 30,000 distinct CDR3 sequences, 10% to 15% seen once; the top ten hold around 14%. A remark on this clonotype: The antigen remains undetermined.

Germline V gene lookup returns CDR1 MNHNS and CDR2 SASEGT. V lost 10 bases and J 4 bases, leaving 13 bases between the germline ends. This CDR3 spans 13 amino acids. The receptor was isolated from a woman aged 55-75 years with HTLV-1-associated myelopathy (HAM/TSP). The material sequenced was PBMCs. The chain has TRBV6-1 and TRBJ1-4; D may be TRBD1 (6 bases). CDR3 DNA: TGTGCCATTACGGACAGACGTAATGAAAAACTGTTTTTT. It translates to CAITDRRNEKLFF.